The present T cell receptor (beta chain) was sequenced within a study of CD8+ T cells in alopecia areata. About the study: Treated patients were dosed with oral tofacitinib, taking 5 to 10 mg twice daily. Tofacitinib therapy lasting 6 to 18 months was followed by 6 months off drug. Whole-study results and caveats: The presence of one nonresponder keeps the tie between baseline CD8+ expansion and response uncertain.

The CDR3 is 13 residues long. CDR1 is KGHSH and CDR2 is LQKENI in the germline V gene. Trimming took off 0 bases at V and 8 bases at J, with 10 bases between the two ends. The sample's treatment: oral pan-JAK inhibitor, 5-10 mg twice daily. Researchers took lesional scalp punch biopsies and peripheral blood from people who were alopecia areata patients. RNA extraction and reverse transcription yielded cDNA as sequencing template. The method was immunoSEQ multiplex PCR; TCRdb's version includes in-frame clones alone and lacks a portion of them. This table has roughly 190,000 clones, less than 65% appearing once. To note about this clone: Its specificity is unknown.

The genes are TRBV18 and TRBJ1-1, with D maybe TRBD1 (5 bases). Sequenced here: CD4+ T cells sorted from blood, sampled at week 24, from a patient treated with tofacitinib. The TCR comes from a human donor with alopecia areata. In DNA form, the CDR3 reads TGTGCCAGCTCACCACCCGTAACAGGAGAAGCTTTCTTT. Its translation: CASSPPVTGEAFF.